This T cell receptor (beta chain) stems from a study of somatic mutations in T cells in chronic GVHD (dated by TCRdb to 2020 to 2022). According to the germline V gene, CDR1 reads SGHRS and CDR2 reads YFSETQ. Including cysteine and phenylalanine, the CDR3 has 13 amino acids. This entry keeps only the CDR3 DNA: 39 bases, framed from base 1. V lost 2 bases and J lost 6 bases, and the count of bases not matched to a germline gene is 5. Genomic DNA was isolated and then used for TCRbeta deep sequencing. The immunoSEQ assay, provided as a commercial service, was used for TCRbeta CDR3 sequencing and initial data processing. The study's processing was this. Reads were demultiplexed, adapter and primer sequences removed, similar clones merged by frequency-ratio clustering, and V, D, J genes annotated with IMGT. Held by TCRdb, this immuneACCESS table contains in-frame sequences only and omits some clones. Under half of the omission traces to an unresolved V gene where checked; the cause of the rest is unknown. V and J calls and clone size follow that table, whereas D and trimming were derived from the DNA. The sample table contains roughly 790 clones; only one count was recorded for less than 85% of them. About 72% of the sample goes to the ten largest clones.

Sorting staining used anti-CD3, anti-CD4, anti-CD8 and a Vbeta20 antibody from the IOTest Beta Mark kit on a FACSAria III, with purity above 98%. Peripheral blood was collected in sodium heparin tubes, and mononuclear cells were isolated by Ficoll-Paque PLUS density gradient centrifugation. Before TCRbeta deep sequencing, the CD4+ Vbeta20+, CD4+ Vbeta20-, and CD8+ T cell fractions were FACS-sorted. In its sample, this clone was seen a few times. Its binding antigen is unknown. Base qualities are not recorded, but no much larger clone differs from it by a single base. This TCR was recovered from a male patient aged 45-60 years with chronic graft-versus-host disease. Following a transplant, a fraction of the T cells may be traceable to the graft donor. Material for sequencing was Vbeta20-positive CD4+ T cells from blood. The cell subset or site label, read with the paper, signifies: CD4+ T cells sorted for TCR Vbeta20 (TRBV30-01) positivity by flow cytometry. The chain is made from TRBV5-1 and TRBJ2-7, with 7 bases aligning to TRBD1. The nucleotide sequence reads as follows: TGCGCCAGCAGCTTTCAAACAGGGGTCGAGCAGTACTTC. This is translated as CASSFQTGVEQYF. With all but the CDR3 taken from the reference TRBV5-1 and TRBJ2-7 genes, the full variable domain is: KAGVTQTPRYLIKTRGQQVTLSCSPISGHRSVSWYQQTPGQGLQFLFEYFSETQRNKGNFPGRFSGRQFSNSRSEMNVSTLELGDSALYLCASSFQTGVEQYFGPGTRLTVT.